A single sample is the source of the 2 T cell receptor beta chains below, sequenced in a study of T cell repertoires in cytomegalovirus infection. From the reads, TCRdb called clonotypes with MiXCR, one entry per CDR3 protein. The data show about 150,000 distinct CDR3 sequences, with about 15% seen just once and about 17% held by the top ten. The sample comprised CD8+ T cells from PBMCs. Source of these receptors: a human donor in good health (CMV status not recorded). Some clones in this sample may be carry-over from other donors' samples.

J is TRBJ2-7 and V is TRBV11-2; maybe TRBD1 (5 bases). With 5 bases removed from V and 1 base from J, the gap between germline ends came to 15 bases. This CDR3 contains 15 residues. CDR1 is SGHAT, CDR2 FQNNGV, per germline. CDR3 in DNA: TGTGCCAGCAGCATGACAGTCGCTTCTTCCTACGAGCAGTACTTC. Amino acid sequence: CASSMTVASSYEQYF.

This clonotype occurred many times. This chain uses TRBV7-2 with TRBJ1-5, with 7 bases fitting TRBD1. This CDR3 is built from 14 residues. CDR1 and CDR2 from the germline V gene are SGHTA and FQGNSA. V trimming: 5 bases; J trimming: 7 bases; junction bases outside the gene matches: 8. The CDR3 DNA reads TGTGCCAGCAGCACAGGGGTCGGCGACCAGCCCCAGCATTTT. Translated: CASSTGVGDQPQHF.